The present T cell receptor beta chain was sequenced within a study of blood T cell repertoires in COVID-19. The overall study: The origin of the acute and convalescent COVID-19 samples was the United States, Italy and Spain. PBMCs, B-cell-depleted T cells, or T cells were the source of the cDNA or gDNA that made up the material.

The germline CDR1 and CDR2 sequences are MDHEN and SYDVKM. Trimming pared 5 bases from V and 8 bases from J, leaving 18 bases between. CDR3 length equals 14 residues. This clone came up a few times. As handled by the study authors: Reference gene primers were amplified, and this amplification served to estimate nucleated cell counts. TCRdb's table, derived via immunoSEQ multiplex PCR, lists solely in-frame clones and lacks some. The V and J calls and clone size come from that table; D and trimming were worked out from the DNA. The sample yields some 19,000 clones, 65% to 90% seen once. This chain links TRBV28 with TRBJ1-2, with D maybe TRBD1 (6 bases). The receptor's source is a man at least 80 years old with acute or convalescent COVID-19. The source material was peripheral blood. In DNA, the CDR3 is TGTGCCAGCAGTACCCCGGGGGGCTTCTGGGGCTACACCTTC. This translates into CASSTPGGFWGYTF.